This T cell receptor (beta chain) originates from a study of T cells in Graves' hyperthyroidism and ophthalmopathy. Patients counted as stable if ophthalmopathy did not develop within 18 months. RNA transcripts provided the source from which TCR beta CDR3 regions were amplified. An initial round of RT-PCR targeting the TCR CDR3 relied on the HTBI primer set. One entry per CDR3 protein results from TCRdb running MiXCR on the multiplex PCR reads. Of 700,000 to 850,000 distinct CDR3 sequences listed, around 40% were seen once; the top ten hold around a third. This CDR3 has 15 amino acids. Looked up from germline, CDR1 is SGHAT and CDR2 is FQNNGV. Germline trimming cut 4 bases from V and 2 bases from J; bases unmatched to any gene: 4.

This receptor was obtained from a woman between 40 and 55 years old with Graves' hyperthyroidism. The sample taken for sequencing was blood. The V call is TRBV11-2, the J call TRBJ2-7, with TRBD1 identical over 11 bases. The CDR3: CASSSRDRGTYEQYF. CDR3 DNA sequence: TGTGCCAGCAGCTCCCGGGACAGGGGGACCTACGAGCAGTACTTC.